One sample yielded the 25 T cell receptor beta chains listed below, sequenced in a study of blood T cell repertoires in COVID-19. Using immunoSEQ multiplex PCR, the repertoire was profiled, and TCRdb retains in-frame clones only, with some absent. The sample records approximately 150,000 clones, about 87% being singletons. Sample: PBMCs or T cells enriched from blood (not recorded which). The receptor set was obtained from a man in his fifties or sixties who had recovered from COVID-19.

The V and J genes are TRBV28 and TRBJ2-7; 7 bases are shared with TRBD1. CDR1 is MDHEN, CDR2 SYDVKM, per germline. With 4 bases clipped from V and 3 bases from J, the junction kept 12 bases outside the gene matches. This CDR3 contains 16 residues. CDR3 sequence: CASSWVRQGTSYEQYF. CDR3 in DNA: TGTGCCAGCAGTTGGGTTCGACAGGGTACCAGCTACGAGCAGTACTTC.

This clone has more than one count but fewer than ten. This rearrangement joins TRBV6-1 to TRBJ2-2; a weak D match, TRBD2 (7 bases). The CDR3 loop spans 15 amino acids. V shed 0 bases and J shed 5 bases, with 10 bases lying between them. Germline V gives CDR1 MNHNS, CDR2 SASEGT. CDR3 sequence (DNA): TGTGCCAGCAGTGAAGCGGGGGGGCGAACCGGGGAGCTGTTTTTT. It codes for CASSEAGGRTGELFF.

J is TRBJ2-3 and V is TRBV5-8; D might be TRBD1 (6 bases). The CDR3 is made up of 15 amino acids. V was cut by 2 bases and J by 2 bases, with 12 bases left in between. CDR1 SGHTS and CDR2 YDEGEE come from the germline V gene. The CDR3 region is CASSFPQGPTDTQYF. CDR3 bases: TGTGCCAGCAGCTTTCCACAGGGACCCACAGATACGCAGTATTTT.

This clone was found a few times. The gene calls are TRBV7-8 and TRBJ2-1, with 15 bases aligning to TRBD2. The V gene's germline CDR1 is SGHVS and CDR2 FQNEAQ. This CDR3 region has 19 residues. Germline trimming cut 1 base from V and 0 bases from J; bases unmatched to any gene: 4. Here the CDR3 reads CASSLDGTSGRHSYNEQFF. The CDR3 DNA reads as TGTGCCAGCAGCTTAGATGGGACTAGCGGGAGGCACTCCTACAATGAGCAGTTCTTC.

J is TRBJ1-2 and V is TRBV11-1; D possibly corresponds to TRBD1 (6 bases). CDR1 and CDR2 (germline): SGHAT, FQDESV (reference sequence). The V end was cut by 5 bases, the J end by 3 bases, with 7 bases between. The CDR3 consists of 12 residues. This chain's CDR3 is CASSRQDYGYTF. In nucleotides, the CDR3 is TGTGCCAGCAGCCGACAGGACTATGGCTACACCTTC.

The rearrangement uses TRBV4-2 and TRBJ2-5; D unclear. V was cut by 0 bases and J by 3 bases, with 11 bases left in between. This CDR3 region has 15 residues. Germline V gene lookup returns CDR1 LGHNA and CDR2 YNFKEQ. The CDR3 reads CASSQDLYAEETQYF. The CDR3, as DNA: TGTGCCAGCAGCCAAGATCTTTACGCAGAAGAGACCCAGTACTTC.

The rearrangement joins TRBV7-8 to TRBJ1-5; no clear D gene. The CDR3 runs to 14 residues. V shed 5 bases and J shed 5 bases, with 13 bases lying between them. CDR1 is SGHVS and CDR2 is FQNEAQ in the germline V gene. This chain's CDR3 is CASSPGMNYQPQHF. The CDR3 DNA sequence: TGTGCCAGCAGCCCCGGGATGAACTATCAGCCCCAGCATTTT.

CDR3 nucleotide sequence: TGTGCCAGCAGCCCCGGACAGGGGGCGGCTAGTGAGCAGTTCTTC. Translated, it gives CASSPGQGAASEQFF. The chain joins TRBV11-3 to TRBJ2-1; TRBD1 matches at 11 bases. The CDR3 contains 15 residues. Germline CDR1 SGHNT, CDR2 YENEEA. Unmatched junction bases numbered 9, after V lost 5 bases and J lost 9 bases.

The gene calls are TRBV28 and TRBJ1-5; TRBD1 is a possible D gene (6 bases). Germline values: CDR1 MDHEN, CDR2 SYDVKM. Trimming took 5 bases from V and 6 from J, leaving 17 bases between them. CDR3 length: 15 amino acids. The CDR3 nucleotides read TGTGCCAGCAGTCCCCCTTCTCGAGGGGGTCAGCCCCAGCATTTT. It specifies CASSPPSRGGQPQHF.

The chain joins TRBV5-1 to TRBJ1-6; 8 bases map to TRBD1. The germline V gene encodes CDR1 SGHRS and CDR2 YFSETQ. With 0 bases clipped from V and 5 bases from J, the junction kept 4 bases outside the gene matches. The CDR3 covers 16 residues. CDR3 DNA: TGCGCCAGCAGCTTGGCAGGGGGCTCGGATAATTCACCCCTCCACTTT. It translates to CASSLAGGSDNSPLHF.

The chain uses TRBV7-7 and TRBJ2-7; tentative D call: TRBD2 (6 bases). V gave up 1 base and J gave up 6 bases, with 10 bases separating them. CDR1 is SSHAT and CDR2 is FNYEAQ in the germline V gene (reference sequence). This CDR3 is 13 amino acids long. The CDR3 protein is CASSLGGGSEQYF. The CDR3 coding sequence is TGTGCCAGCAGCTTAGGTGGAGGGAGCGAGCAGTACTTC.

In its sample, this clone was seen once. This chain links TRBV25-1 with TRBJ2-5, with D tentatively TRBD1 (5 bases). The CDR3 loop spans 14 amino acids. The germline V and J ends were trimmed by 6 bases and 7 bases, with 18 bases remaining between them. Germline lookup yields CDR1 MGHDK and CDR2 SYGVNS. The CDR3, as DNA: TGTGCCAGCAGCGCAGCCAGGGCTTCGGGGACCCAGTACTTC. Its protein is CASSAARASGTQYF.

The rearrangement joins TRBV30 to TRBJ2-3; 8 nucleotides agree with TRBD2. Trimming removed 0 bases from V and 3 bases from J; junction bases left unmatched: 14. The CDR3 contains 18 residues. The V gene's germline CDR1 is GTSNPN and CDR2 SVGIG (reference sequence). The CDR3 here is CAWSVGPESGSGTDTQYF. The CDR3, as DNA: TGTGCCTGGAGTGTGGGGCCTGAAAGCGGGAGTGGTACAGATACGCAGTATTTT.

The chain employs TRBV2 and TRBJ1-1; 7 bases align to TRBD1. CDR1 and CDR2 from the germline V gene are SNHLY and FYNNEI. After removal of 6 bases from V and 8 bases from J, the junction contained 9 bases not matched to a gene. The CDR3 covers 13 residues. The CDR3 nucleotides read TGTGCCAGCAGCGCCCGGGGACAGAGGGAAGCTTTCTTT. Protein sequence: CASSARGQREAFF. Looking up the rest from reference TRBV2 and TRBJ1-1 gives the full variable domain: EPEVTQTPSHQVTQMGQEVILRCVPISNHLYFYWYRQILGQKVEFLVSFYNNEISEKSEIFDDQFSVERPDGSNFTLKIRSTKLEDSAMYFCASSARGQREAFFGQGTRLTVV.

The chain employs TRBV21-1 and TRBJ1-2; TRBD1 was called by the table and not checked on the DNA. TRBV21-1 is recorded as a pseudogene. The CDR3 totals 16 residues. CDR3 sequence: CASSKAGTGRSYGYTF. Here the CDR3 DNA reads TGTGCCAGCAGCAAAGCGGGGACAGGGAGGAGCTATGGCTACACCTTC.

This sequence joins TRBV11-3 and TRBJ2-5, with TRBD2 matching 12 bases. V gave up 4 bases and J gave up 9 bases; unmatched junction bases: 3. This CDR3 is built from 13 residues. The germline V gene encodes CDR1 SGHNT and CDR2 YENEEA. Written as DNA, the CDR3 is TGTGCCAGCAGCTCAACTAGCGGGGGGCCCCAGTACTTC. It translates to CASSSTSGGPQYF. Based on the CDR3 plus reference TRBV11-3 and TRBJ2-5, the full variable domain is EAGVVQSPRYKIIEKKQPVAFWCNPISGHNTLYWYLQNLGQGPELLIRYENEEAVDDSQLPKDRFSAERLKGVDSTLKIQPAELGDSAVYLCASSSTSGGPQYFGPGTRLLVL.

This chain joins TRBV29-1 and TRBJ1-1, with a weak D call TRBD1 (5 bases). V dropped 3 bases and J dropped 1 base, with 9 bases sitting between them. CDR3 size: 13 residues. Germline-derived CDR1 and CDR2 are SQVTM and ANQGSEA. The chain's CDR3 is CSVERQPNTEAFF. The CDR3 bases are TGCAGCGTTGAGCGACAGCCGAACACTGAAGCTTTCTTT.

The rearrangement uses TRBV27 and TRBJ1-1, with D perhaps TRBD1 (6 bases). Trimming cost V 6 bases and J 1 base, with 15 bases left between them. CDR1 and CDR2 from the germline V gene are MNHEY and SMNVEV (reference sequence). The CDR3 length is 15 residues. The CDR3 DNA follows: TGTGCCAGCAGGCAGACGACAGGCGCGAACACTGAAGCTTTCTTT. It encodes CASRQTTGANTEAFF.

The J gene is TRBJ1-1, the V gene TRBV28, with D tentatively TRBD1 (5 bases). V was trimmed by 7 bases and J by 4 bases, leaving 25 bases between them. The CDR3 contains 17 residues. Germline V lookup: CDR1 MDHEN, CDR2 SYDVKM. The CDR3 region is CASMLRGQLGPGTEAFF. The CDR3 DNA reads as TGTGCCAGCATGCTAAGGGGTCAGCTTGGCCCTGGCACTGAAGCTTTCTTT.

This clone was seen once. The chain couples TRBV2 to TRBJ2-7, with a tentative D call TRBD2 (5 bases). Trimming left V 6 bases short and J 3 bases short, with 15 bases between. The CDR3 has 14 amino acids. Germline V gene sequence: CDR1 SNHLY, CDR2 FYNNEI. The chain's CDR3 is CASSRTGWGYEQYF. The CDR3, as DNA: TGTGCCAGCAGCCGTACGGGGTGGGGCTACGAGCAGTACTTC.

The chain links TRBV7-9 to TRBJ2-1; tentatively, D is TRBD1 (6 bases). V lost 5 bases, J lost 5 bases, and 19 bases lay in between. From germline, CDR1 is SEHNR and CDR2 FQNEAQ (reference sequence). The CDR3 runs 16 residues. CDR3: CASSERTAPGDNEQFF. CDR3 DNA: TGTGCCAGCAGCGAAAGGACAGCCCCTGGGGACAATGAGCAGTTCTTC.

The rearrangement uses TRBV7-9 and TRBJ2-3; D unresolved. V was cut by 8 bases and J by 1 base, with 7 bases left in between. The CDR3 covers 12 residues. Germline V gives CDR1 SEHNR, CDR2 FQNEAQ (reference sequence). CDR3 amino acids: CASGTGTDTQYF. The CDR3 DNA follows: TGTGCCAGCGGCACAGGCACAGATACGCAGTATTTT.

The CDR3 loop is CASSQDPGLTEAFF. The CDR3 DNA reads TGTGCCAGCAGCCAAGATCCAGGGTTGACTGAAGCTTTCTTT. The rearrangement uses TRBV3-1 (or the pseudogene TRBV3-2) and TRBJ1-1; D might be TRBD1 (5 bases). Germline assignment: CDR1 LGHDT and CDR2 YNNKEL (reference sequence). V shed 0 bases and J shed 5 bases, with 10 bases lying between them. This CDR3 region has 14 residues.

The genes are TRBV4-2 and TRBJ1-2, with D possibly TRBD1 on 6 matching bases. The V gene's germline CDR1 is LGHNA and CDR2 YNFKEQ. Trimming cost V 0 bases and J 8 bases, with 16 bases left between them. The CDR3 has 15 residues. This CDR3 is CASSQEVVGTQGYTF. The DNA for the CDR3 is TGTGCCAGCAGCCAAGAGGTAGTGGGGACACAGGGCTACACCTTC.

About this clone: At one end, the junction sequence differs from germline, possibly due to a read error. The rearrangement joins TRBV6-5 to TRBJ2-5, with D perhaps TRBD2 (7 bases). Germline V gives CDR1 MNHEY, CDR2 SVGAGI. The CDR3 length is 15 residues. The CDR3 protein is CASTYLGGGLETQYF. CDR3 DNA sequence: TGTGCCAGCACTTACCTGGGGGGGGGCCTAGAGACCCAGTACTTC.